The 30 T cell receptor beta chains below all came from one sample that was sequenced in a study of blood T cell repertoires in COVID-19. Measured with immunoSEQ multiplex PCR; TCRdb has only the in-frame clones, and not every one. The sample gives about 81,000 clones, around 80% of which show up once; 7.4% is in the top ten. The sample consisted of peripheral blood. All receptors come from a human donor in a cohort sampled during active COVID-19.

This clone was counted a few times. V usage is TRBV7-9 and J usage is TRBJ1-1; D unresolved. The germline gives CDR1 SEHNR, CDR2 FQNEAQ (reference sequence). The V end lost 5 bases, the J end lost 1 base, and 8 bases lay between the germline ends. CDR3 length: 13 residues. The CDR3 DNA reads TGTGCCAGCAGCCAAACTACGAACACTGAAGCTTTCTTT. Its protein is CASSQTTNTEAFF.

The chain couples TRBV27 to TRBJ1-2; weak D call: TRBD1 (5 bases). V dropped 2 bases and J dropped 3 bases, with 7 bases sitting between them. This CDR3 comprises 13 residues. The germline CDR1 and CDR2 sequences are MNHEY and SMNVEV (reference sequence). Written as DNA, the CDR3 is TGTGCCAGCAGTTTAAACAGGTACTATGGCTACACCTTC. Its protein product is CASSLNRYYGYTF.

This clone was counted a few times. The chain couples TRBV6-6 to TRBJ1-5, with D unresolved. This CDR3 spans 13 amino acids. Germline CDR1 reads MNHNY; CDR2 reads SVGAGI (reference sequence). V dropped 7 bases and J dropped 7 bases, with 14 bases sitting between them. CDR3 DNA sequence: TGTGCCAGCACCATTACGGTGGTCCAGCCCCAGCATTTT. Protein product: CASTITVVQPQHF.

About this clone itself: This specimen includes other DNA sequences encoding the same CDR3. The chain uses TRBV3-1 (or the pseudogene TRBV3-2) and TRBJ1-3; D unclear. The germline V and J ends were trimmed by 1 base and 4 bases, with 8 bases remaining between them. Per the germline V gene, CDR1 is LGHDT and CDR2 is YNNKEL (reference sequence). The CDR3 is made up of 14 amino acids. The CDR3 coding sequence is TGTGCCAGCAGCCAAGGCTCCGGGGGAAACACCATATATTTT. It yields the protein CASSQGSGGNTIYF.

V and J are TRBV4-3 and TRBJ1-3; tentatively, D is TRBD1 (6 bases). The V gene's germline CDR1 is LGHNA and CDR2 YSLEER. V was shortened by 0 bases and J by 6 bases, with 15 bases between the two germline ends. The CDR3 runs 16 residues. CDR3 sequence (DNA): TGCGCCAGCAGCCAAGATGTGGGGGCCAGTGAAAACACCATATATTTT. Translating it yields CASSQDVGASENTIYF.

The rearrangement links TRBV10-1 to TRBJ1-1; 9 nucleotides line up with TRBD1. Germline V gives CDR1 WNHNN, CDR2 SYGVQD (reference sequence). The V gene end was trimmed by 8 bases and the J gene end by 2 bases; junction bases not matched to a gene: 6. The CDR3 spans 14 residues. CDR3 DNA sequence: TGCGCCAGCGGGGACAGGGCAGATAACACTGAAGCTTTCTTT. Its translation: CASGDRADNTEAFF.

The chain recombines TRBV7-2 with TRBJ1-1, with D tentatively TRBD1 (5 bases). CDR3 length equals 14 residues. The V gene lost 1 base and the J gene lost 2 bases, with 8 bases spanning the gap. The germline gives CDR1 SGHTA, CDR2 FQGNSA. In DNA form, the CDR3 reads TGTGCCAGCAGCTTAGAGGGGTCTAACACTGAAGCTTTCTTT. Translated: CASSLEGSNTEAFF.

This clone appeared once. This rearrangement joins TRBV11-2 to TRBJ2-7; weak D call: TRBD1 (6 bases). This CDR3 has 14 residues. Germline CDR1 SGHAT, CDR2 FQNNGV. V lost 1 base to trimming and J lost 6 bases, with 13 bases between them. The CDR3: CASSLGSTGLEQYF. DNA of the CDR3: TGTGCCAGCAGCTTAGGTTCGACAGGCCTCGAGCAGTACTTC.

The V call is TRBV6-1, the J call TRBJ2-7, with 10 bases aligning to TRBD1. CDR1 is MNHNS and CDR2 is SASEGT in the germline V gene. The CDR3 runs 17 residues. Germline trimming cut 0 bases from V and 0 bases from J; bases unmatched to any gene: 5. The CDR3 DNA follows: TGTGCCAGCAGTGAAGCGCCGGGACAGGGGTTCTCCTACGAGCAGTACTTC. It is translated as CASSEAPGQGFSYEQYF.

The gene calls are TRBV2 and TRBJ2-5, with 8 nucleotides matching TRBD1. Germline V lookup: CDR1 SNHLY, CDR2 FYNNEI. The CDR3 sequence is 14 residues long. V was pared by 4 bases and J by 7 bases, with 8 bases of the junction left unmatched. CDR3 nucleotide sequence: TGTGCCAGCAGTGGGATAACAGGGGGTGGGACCCAGTACTTC. It yields the protein CASSGITGGGTQYF.

V gene TRBV18 combines with J gene TRBJ1-2; possible D gene TRBD1, 5 bases. Trimming pared 1 base from V and 7 bases from J, leaving 16 bases between. The length of the CDR3 is 15 residues. Germline CDR1 and CDR2: KGHSH and LQKENI. This CDR3 reads CASSPLSGRESGYTF. The CDR3, as DNA: TGTGCCAGCTCACCACTATCTGGCAGGGAAAGTGGCTACACCTTC.

The V call is TRBV9, the J call TRBJ1-2, with unresolved D. Germline V gene data show CDR1 as SGDLS and CDR2 as YYNGEE. V lost 0 bases, J lost 4 bases, and 13 bases lay in between. The CDR3 contains 15 residues. This CDR3 is CASSVGARETYGYTF. The CDR3 DNA reads as TGTGCCAGCAGCGTAGGAGCGAGGGAGACCTATGGCTACACCTTC.

This clone was seen only a few times. V usage is TRBV9 and J usage is TRBJ2-1; D is undetermined. This CDR3 comprises 13 residues. V was cut by 0 bases and J by 3 bases, with 4 bases left in between. Germline CDR1 and CDR2: SGDLS and YYNGEE. In nucleotides, the CDR3 is TGTGCCAGCAGCGTAGGAGTCTACAATGAGCAGTTCTTC. Translating gives CASSVGVYNEQFF.

The chain has TRBV9 and TRBJ2-7; 11 bases map to TRBD2. The germline V gene encodes CDR1 SGDLS and CDR2 YYNGEE. The CDR3 is 14 amino acids. V was clipped by 4 bases and J by 3 bases; unmatched bases: 3. The DNA for the CDR3 is TGTGCCAGCAGCCCCGGGACTAGCGGCTACGAGCAGTACTTC. As protein: CASSPGTSGYEQYF.

This chain links TRBV24-1 with TRBJ2-5, with 10 bases matching TRBD2. V dropped 5 bases and J dropped 5; count of bases not matched to a gene: 7. Looked up from germline, CDR1 is KGHDR and CDR2 is SFDVKD. This CDR3 contains 15 residues. The CDR3 reads CATSGSGGAGETQYF. The CDR3 DNA is TGTGCCACCAGTGGAAGCGGGGGGGCAGGGGAGACCCAGTACTTC.

The chain recombines TRBV6-6 with TRBJ2-1, with D perhaps matching TRBD1 (6 bases). Germline loops: CDR1 MNHNY, CDR2 SVGAGI (reference sequence). Between the trimmed V and J ends, which lost 7 bases and 9 bases, there was a span of 19 bases. This CDR3 is built from 14 residues. CDR3: CASIMRGTPSEQFF. The DNA for the CDR3 is TGTGCCAGCATTATGAGGGGGACCCCATCTGAGCAGTTCTTC.

The rearrangement uses TRBV18 and TRBJ1-2; 7 bases agree with TRBD1. Germline V CDR1 and CDR2: KGHSH, LQKENI. J was trimmed by 8 bases and V by 4 bases; bases with no gene match: 13. CDR3 length: 15 residues. The CDR3 DNA sequence: TGTGCCAGCTCACACCGACAGGGAGAGTACGGCGGCTACACCTTC. This encodes CASSHRQGEYGGYTF.

J is TRBJ2-7 and V is TRBV5-3; D is perhaps TRBD2 (5 bases). TRBV5-3 is sorted into the ORF group, with uncertain function. The CDR3 covers 13 residues. The V end was cut by 5 bases, the J end by 4 bases, with 13 bases between. The CDR3 protein is CARRGTGGYEQYF. The CDR3 DNA is TGTGCCAGAAGGGGCACCGGAGGTTACGAGCAGTACTTC.

The CDR3 region is CASSLENRLNTEAFF. For the CDR3, the DNA is TGCGCCAGCAGCTTGGAGAACAGACTGAACACTGAAGCTTTCTTT. The chain recombines TRBV5-1 with TRBJ1-1, with D hard to call. The CDR3 is made up of 15 amino acids. V lost 0 bases and J 0 bases, leaving 9 bases between the germline ends. Germline CDR1 reads SGHRS; CDR2 reads YFSETQ.

The chain combines TRBV18 with TRBJ2-7; maybe TRBD2 (7 bases). This CDR3 contains 16 residues. Germline CDR1 and CDR2: KGHSH and LQKENI. Trimming removed 3 bases at V and 2 bases at J, with 17 bases between. CDR3 amino acids: CASSPEGGRRPYEQYF. In DNA form, the CDR3 reads TGTGCCAGCTCACCCGAGGGGGGGCGCAGACCCTACGAGCAGTACTTC.

This sequence joins TRBV2 and TRBJ1-1; D ambiguous. V gave up 2 bases and J gave up 1 base, with 5 bases separating them. Germline CDR1 and CDR2: SNHLY and FYNNEI. The CDR3 consists of 13 residues. The CDR3 coding sequence is TGTGCCAGCAGTGAAATCAAGAACACTGAAGCTTTCTTT. Its translation is CASSEIKNTEAFF.

The chain carries TRBV5-8 and TRBJ1-1, with D unclear. This CDR3 contains 16 residues. Per germline, CDR1 SGHTS and CDR2 YDEGEE. Trimming left V 0 bases short and J 0 bases short, with 12 bases between. The CDR3 loop is CASSLVTGLMNTEAFF. The CDR3 nucleotides are TGTGCCAGCAGCTTGGTTACGGGTTTGATGAACACTGAAGCTTTCTTT.

The chain joins TRBV5-4 to TRBJ2-3, with 7 bases identical to TRBD1. CDR3 size: 14 residues. V dropped 4 bases and J dropped 2; count of bases not matched to a gene: 4. Germline V gene lookup returns CDR1 SGHNT and CDR2 YYREEE (reference sequence). This chain's CDR3 is CASSTGTATDTQYF. The CDR3 bases are TGTGCCAGCAGCACGGGGACAGCCACAGATACGCAGTATTTT. The whole variable domain, remainder taken from reference TRBV5-4 and TRBJ2-3, is ETGVTQSPTHLIKTRGQQVTLRCSSQSGHNTVSWYQQALGQGPQFIFQYYREEENGRGNFPPRFSGLQFPNYSSELNVNALELDDSALYLCASSTGTATDTQYFGPGTRLTVL.

The V and J genes are TRBV12-5 and TRBJ2-1, with 7 positions matching TRBD2. Looked up from germline, CDR1 is LGHNT and CDR2 is FRNRAP. The CDR3 has 14 residues. With 4 bases clipped from V and 4 bases from J, the junction kept 4 bases outside the gene matches. CDR3 sequence (DNA): TGTGCTAGTGGTTCAGGACTAGTGTACAATGAGCAGTTCTTC. It encodes CASGSGLVYNEQFF.

This clone has just a few counts. The V and J genes are TRBV7-3 and TRBJ2-1; D may be TRBD2 (8 bases). The CDR3 is made up of 16 amino acids. Trimming removed 4 bases from V and 2 bases from J, with 15 bases in between. In germline, CDR1 is SGHTA, CDR2 FQGTGA. The CDR3 DNA reads TGTGCCAGCAGCTCAGGGGGGACTAGAGCCTACAATGAGCAGTTCTTC. This translates into CASSSGGTRAYNEQFF.

J is TRBJ1-2 and V is TRBV5-4, with 12 positions matching TRBD1. With V trimmed by 3 bases and J by 8 bases, 8 bases remained unmatched. This CDR3 contains 15 residues. Germline values: CDR1 SGHNT, CDR2 YYREEE (reference sequence). The CDR3: CASSSPGQGARGYTF. The CDR3 nucleotides are TGTGCCAGCAGCTCGCCGGGACAGGGGGCCCGGGGCTACACCTTC.

This clone has just one count. The chain employs TRBV5-1 and TRBJ2-7; the D gene is possibly TRBD1 (6 bases). V was shortened by 2 bases and J by 9 bases, with 12 bases between the two germline ends. The CDR3 totals 12 residues. Germline loops: CDR1 SGHRS, CDR2 YFSETQ. The CDR3 bases are TGCGCCAGCAGCTTCTTGGGGGCCGGGCAGTACTTC. It codes for CASSFLGAGQYF.

The sample holds one count of this clone. The chain combines TRBV27 with TRBJ1-1; maybe TRBD1 (5 bases). Germline CDR1 MNHEY, CDR2 SMNVEV (reference sequence). Trimming removed 3 bases at V and 7 bases at J, with 6 bases between. This CDR3 is built from 11 residues. The CDR3 loop reads CASSFRGEAFF. CDR3 nucleotides: TGTGCCAGCAGTTTTAGGGGTGAAGCTTTCTTT.

This clone has just a few counts. V gene TRBV10-1 combines with J gene TRBJ1-1; no firm D call. CDR3 length equals 10 residues. Trimming removed 4 bases at V and 6 bases at J, with 3 bases between. In germline, CDR1 is WNHNN, CDR2 SYGVQD (reference sequence). Here the CDR3 DNA reads TGCGCCAGCAGTGGCGCTGAAGCTTTCTTT. Encoded protein: CASSGAEAFF.

The chain recombines TRBV6-6 with TRBJ1-1; 9 bases line up with TRBD1. V lost 6 bases and J lost 4; bases outside the gene matches: 3. The CDR3 contains 13 residues. Germline-derived CDR1 and CDR2 are MNHNY and SVGAGI (reference sequence). The CDR3 reads CASSLTGGTEAFF. For the CDR3, the DNA is TGTGCCAGCAGCCTGACAGGGGGCACTGAAGCTTTCTTT.